This T cell receptor (beta chain) was retrieved from a study of blood T cell repertoires in COVID-19. Study-wide context: From the United States, Italy and Spain came samples of acute and convalescent COVID-19. Sources were T cells, B-cell-depleted T cells, or PBMCs; the material itself was cDNA or gDNA.

The CDR3 runs to 17 residues. Per germline, CDR1 SGHAT and CDR2 FQNNGV. Trimming removed 1 base at V and 1 base at J, with 17 bases between. Per the original data handling: From reference gene primer amplification, estimates of nucleated cell counts were derived. Clones were read by immunoSEQ multiplex PCR, and TCRdb kept only the in-frame ones, dropping some. Clone size and the V and J calls come from that table; the DNA yielded D and trimming. The sample consists of about 270,000 clones, 75% to 90% of them appearing once. J is TRBJ2-7 and V is TRBV11-2, with D perhaps matching TRBD2 (7 bases). The sequenced sample consisted of peripheral blood. The clonotype was recovered from a human donor in a cohort sampled during active COVID-19. The CDR3 protein is CASSLGIGGASSYEQYF. In DNA, the CDR3 is TGTGCCAGCAGCTTAGGAATTGGGGGGGCTTCTTCCTACGAGCAGTACTTC.